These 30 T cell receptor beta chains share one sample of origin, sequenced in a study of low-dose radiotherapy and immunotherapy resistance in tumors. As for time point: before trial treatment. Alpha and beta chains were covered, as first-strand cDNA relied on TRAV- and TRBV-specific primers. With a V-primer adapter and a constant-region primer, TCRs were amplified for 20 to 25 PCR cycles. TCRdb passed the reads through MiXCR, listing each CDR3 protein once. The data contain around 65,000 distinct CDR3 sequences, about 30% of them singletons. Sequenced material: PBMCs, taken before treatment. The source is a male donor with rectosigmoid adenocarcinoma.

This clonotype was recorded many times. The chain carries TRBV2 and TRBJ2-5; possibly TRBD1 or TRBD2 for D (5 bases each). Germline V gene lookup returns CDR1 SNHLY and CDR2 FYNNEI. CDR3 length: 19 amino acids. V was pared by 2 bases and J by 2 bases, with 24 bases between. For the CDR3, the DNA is TGTGCCAGCAGTGAATCTTTGATAATGGGGACGGGGATTCAAGAGACCCAGTACTTC. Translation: CASSESLIMGTGIQETQYF.

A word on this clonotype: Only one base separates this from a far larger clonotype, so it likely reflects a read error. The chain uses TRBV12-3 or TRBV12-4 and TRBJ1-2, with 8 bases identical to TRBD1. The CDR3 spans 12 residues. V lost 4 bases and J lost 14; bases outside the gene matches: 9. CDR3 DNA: TGTGCCAGCAGTTCCGGGACAGGCGAGAAAACCTTC. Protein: CASSSGTGEKTF.

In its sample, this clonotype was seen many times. Written as DNA, the CDR3 is TGCGCCAGCAGCATCGGGACACCTAACACCGGGGAGCTGTTTTTT. Its translation: CASSIGTPNTGELFF. The chain couples TRBV5-1 to TRBJ2-2; tentative D call: TRBD1 (6 bases). V gave up 4 bases and J gave up 2 bases, with 12 bases separating them. Germline V gives CDR1 SGHRS, CDR2 YFSETQ. This CDR3 spans 15 amino acids. Looking up the rest from reference TRBV5-1 and TRBJ2-2 gives the full variable domain: KAGVTQTPRYLIKTRGQQVTLSCSPISGHRSVSWYQQTPGQGLQFLFEYFSETQRNKGNFPGRFSGRQFSNSRSEMNVSTLELGDSALYLCASSIGTPNTGELFFGEGSRLTVL.

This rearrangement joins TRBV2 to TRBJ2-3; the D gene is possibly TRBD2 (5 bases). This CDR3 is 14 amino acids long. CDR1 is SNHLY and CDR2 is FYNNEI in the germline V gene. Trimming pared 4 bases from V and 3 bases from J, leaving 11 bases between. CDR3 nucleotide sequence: TGTGCCAGCAGTGTGAGGGTACAAACAGATACGCAGTATTTT. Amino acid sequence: CASSVRVQTDTQYF.

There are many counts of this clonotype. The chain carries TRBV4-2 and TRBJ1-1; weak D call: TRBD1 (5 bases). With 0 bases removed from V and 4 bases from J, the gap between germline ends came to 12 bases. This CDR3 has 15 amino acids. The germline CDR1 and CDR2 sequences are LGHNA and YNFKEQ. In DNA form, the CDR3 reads TGTGCCAGCAGCCAAGAGTTGCAGGGAAGCACTGAAGCTTTCTTT. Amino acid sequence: CASSQELQGSTEAFF.

The CDR3 DNA reads TGTGCCAGCAGCCACGGCGGGCAGGGGAGGGAGCCCCAGCATTTT. It specifies CASSHGGQGREPQHF. This chain connects TRBV7-8 to TRBJ1-5; a weak D match, TRBD1 (6 bases). Per the germline V gene, CDR1 is SGHVS and CDR2 is FQNEAQ. V lost 5 bases to trimming and J lost 8 bases, with 19 bases between them. The CDR3 runs to 15 residues. The full variable domain, with the rest looked up from reference TRBV7-8 and TRBJ1-5, is GAGVSQSPRYKVAKRGQDVALRCDPISGHVSLFWYQQALGQGPEFLTYFQNEAQLDKSGLPSDRFFAERPEGSVSTLKIQRTQQEDSAVYLCASSHGGQGREPQHFGDGTRLSIL.

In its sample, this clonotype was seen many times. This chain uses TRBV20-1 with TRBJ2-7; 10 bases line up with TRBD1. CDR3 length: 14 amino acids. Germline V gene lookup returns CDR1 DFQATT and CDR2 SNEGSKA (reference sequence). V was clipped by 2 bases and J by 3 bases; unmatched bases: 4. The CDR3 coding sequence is TGCAGTGCTAGACCGGGACAGGGGTTCTACGAGCAGTACTTC. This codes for CSARPGQGFYEQYF.

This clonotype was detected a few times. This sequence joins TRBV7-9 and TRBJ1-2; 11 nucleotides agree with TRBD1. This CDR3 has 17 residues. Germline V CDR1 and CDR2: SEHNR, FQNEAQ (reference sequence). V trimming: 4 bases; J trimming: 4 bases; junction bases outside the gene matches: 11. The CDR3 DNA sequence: TGTGCCAGCAGCTCAAGGACAGGGGGCGCTTCAAGCTATGGCTACACCTTC. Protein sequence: CASSSRTGGASSYGYTF.

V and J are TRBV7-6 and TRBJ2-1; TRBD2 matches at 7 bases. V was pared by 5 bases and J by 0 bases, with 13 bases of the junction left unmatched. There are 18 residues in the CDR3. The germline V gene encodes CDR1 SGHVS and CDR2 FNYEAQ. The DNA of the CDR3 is TGTGCCAGCAGCCGGCCGGGGATAGCGGGTAGCTCCTACAATGAGCAGTTCTTC. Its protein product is CASSRPGIAGSSYNEQFF.

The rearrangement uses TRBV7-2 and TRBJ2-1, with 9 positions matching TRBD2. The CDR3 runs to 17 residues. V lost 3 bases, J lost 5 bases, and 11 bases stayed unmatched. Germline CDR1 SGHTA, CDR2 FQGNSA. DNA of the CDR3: TGTGCCAGCAGCTTCTTAGCGGGGGCCTCCCCCCACAATGAGCAGTTCTTC. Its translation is CASSFLAGASPHNEQFF.

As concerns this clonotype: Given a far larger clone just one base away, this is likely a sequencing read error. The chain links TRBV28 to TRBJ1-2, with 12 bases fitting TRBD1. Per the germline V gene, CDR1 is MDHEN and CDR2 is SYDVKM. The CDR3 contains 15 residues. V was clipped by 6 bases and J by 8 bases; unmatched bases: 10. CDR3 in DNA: TGTGCCAGCAGCTCAGCGGGGACAGGGGGCGGCGGCTACACCTTC. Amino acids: CASSSAGTGGGGYTF.

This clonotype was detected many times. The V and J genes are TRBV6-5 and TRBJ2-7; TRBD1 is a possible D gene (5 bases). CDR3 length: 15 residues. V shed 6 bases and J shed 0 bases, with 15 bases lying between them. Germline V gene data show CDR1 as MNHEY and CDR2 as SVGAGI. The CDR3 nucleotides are TGTGCCAGCAGGGGGTTGGGGCAGTCCTCCTACGAGCAGTACTTC. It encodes CASRGLGQSSYEQYF.

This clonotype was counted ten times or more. The CDR3 bases are TGTGCCAGCAGCTCGGAGGATAGCGGCACCGGGGAGCTGTTTTTT. This translates into CASSSEDSGTGELFF. The chain recombines TRBV7-6 with TRBJ2-2; D possibly corresponds to TRBD2 (6 bases). From germline, CDR1 is SGHVS and CDR2 FNYEAQ. V was cut by 4 bases and J by 4 bases, with 13 bases left in between. The CDR3 spans 15 residues.

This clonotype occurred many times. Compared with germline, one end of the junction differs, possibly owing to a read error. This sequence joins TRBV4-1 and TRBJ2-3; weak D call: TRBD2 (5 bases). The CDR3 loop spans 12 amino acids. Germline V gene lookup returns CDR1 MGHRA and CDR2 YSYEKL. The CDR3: CASSQDIREQYF. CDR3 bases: TGTGCCAGCAGCCAAGATATCCGGGAGCAGTATTTT.

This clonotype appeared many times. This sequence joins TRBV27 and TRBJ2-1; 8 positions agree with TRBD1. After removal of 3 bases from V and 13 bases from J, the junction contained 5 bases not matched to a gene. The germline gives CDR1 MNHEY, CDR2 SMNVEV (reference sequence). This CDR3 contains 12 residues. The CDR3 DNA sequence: TGTGCCAGCAGTTTGGAGACAGGGGAACAGTTCTTC. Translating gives CASSLETGEQFF.

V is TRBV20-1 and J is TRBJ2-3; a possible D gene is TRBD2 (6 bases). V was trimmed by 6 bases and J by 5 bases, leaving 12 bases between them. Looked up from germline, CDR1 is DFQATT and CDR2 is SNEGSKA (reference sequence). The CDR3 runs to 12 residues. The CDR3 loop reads CSATWGVDTQYF. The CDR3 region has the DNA TGCAGTGCCACTTGGGGGGTAGATACGCAGTATTTT.

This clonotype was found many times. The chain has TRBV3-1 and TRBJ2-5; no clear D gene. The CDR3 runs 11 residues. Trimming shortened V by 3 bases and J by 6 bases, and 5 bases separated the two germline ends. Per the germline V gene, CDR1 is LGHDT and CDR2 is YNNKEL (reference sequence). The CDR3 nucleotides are TGTGCCAGCAGCCAGACGAAGACCCAGTACTTC. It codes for CASSQTKTQYF.

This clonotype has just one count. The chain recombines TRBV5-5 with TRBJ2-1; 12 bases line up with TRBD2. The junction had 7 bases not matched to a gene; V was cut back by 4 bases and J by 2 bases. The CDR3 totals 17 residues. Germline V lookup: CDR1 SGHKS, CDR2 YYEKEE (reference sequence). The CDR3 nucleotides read TGTGCCAGCAGCCAAGACTCTAGCGGGGGGGCCTACAATGAGCAGTTCTTC. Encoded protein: CASSQDSSGGAYNEQFF.

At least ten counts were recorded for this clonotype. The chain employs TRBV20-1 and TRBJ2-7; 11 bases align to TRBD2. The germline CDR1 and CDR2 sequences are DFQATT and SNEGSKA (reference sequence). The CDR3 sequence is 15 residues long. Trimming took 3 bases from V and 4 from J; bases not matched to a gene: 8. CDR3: CSASPLAGGSYEQYF. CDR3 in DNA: TGCAGTGCTAGTCCGCTAGCGGGGGGTAGTTACGAGCAGTACTTC.

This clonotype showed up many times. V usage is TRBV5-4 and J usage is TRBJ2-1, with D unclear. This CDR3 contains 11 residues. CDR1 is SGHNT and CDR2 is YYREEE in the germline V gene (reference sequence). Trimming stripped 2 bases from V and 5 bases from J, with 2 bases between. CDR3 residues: CASSFDNEQFF. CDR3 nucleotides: TGTGCCAGCAGCTTCGACAATGAGCAGTTCTTC.

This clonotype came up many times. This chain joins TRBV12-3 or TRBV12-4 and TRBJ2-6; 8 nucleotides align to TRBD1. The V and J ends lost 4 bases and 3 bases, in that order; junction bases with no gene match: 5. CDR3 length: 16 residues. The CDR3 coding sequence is TGTGCCAGCAGTTCGGACAGGGATCGTGGGGCCAACGTCCTGACTTTC. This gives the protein CASSSDRDRGANVLTF.

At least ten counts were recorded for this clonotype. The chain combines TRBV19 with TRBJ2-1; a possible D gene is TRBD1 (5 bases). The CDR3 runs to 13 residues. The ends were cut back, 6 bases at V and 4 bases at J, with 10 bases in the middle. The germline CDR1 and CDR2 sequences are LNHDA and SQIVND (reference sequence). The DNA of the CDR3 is TGTGCCAGTAGCGAAAGGGGTTACAATGAGCAGTTCTTC. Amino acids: CASSERGYNEQFF.

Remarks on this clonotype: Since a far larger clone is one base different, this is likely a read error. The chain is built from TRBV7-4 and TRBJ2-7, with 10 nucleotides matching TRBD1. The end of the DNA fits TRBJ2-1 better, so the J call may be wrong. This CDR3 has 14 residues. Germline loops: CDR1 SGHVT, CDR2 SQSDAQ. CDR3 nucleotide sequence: TGTGCCAGCAGTCAACGGGGACAGGGGTACGAGCAGTTCTTC. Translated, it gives CASSQRGQGYEQFF.

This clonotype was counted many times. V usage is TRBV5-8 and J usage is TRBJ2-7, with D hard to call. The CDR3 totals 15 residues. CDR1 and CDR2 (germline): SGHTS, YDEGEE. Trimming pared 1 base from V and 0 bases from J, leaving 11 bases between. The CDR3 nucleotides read TGTGCCAGCAGCTTGTTAGTTGACGGCTCCTACGAGCAGTACTTC. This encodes CASSLLVDGSYEQYF.

CDR3: CAISESNKGLDQPQHF. In nucleotides, the CDR3 is TGTGCCATCAGTGAGTCGAACAAGGGCCTGGATCAGCCCCAGCATTTT. The chain joins TRBV10-3 to TRBJ1-5, with D uncertain. Trimming pared 0 bases from V and 5 bases from J, leaving 14 bases between. The length of the CDR3 is 16 residues. CDR1 is ENHRY, CDR2 SYGVKD, per germline.

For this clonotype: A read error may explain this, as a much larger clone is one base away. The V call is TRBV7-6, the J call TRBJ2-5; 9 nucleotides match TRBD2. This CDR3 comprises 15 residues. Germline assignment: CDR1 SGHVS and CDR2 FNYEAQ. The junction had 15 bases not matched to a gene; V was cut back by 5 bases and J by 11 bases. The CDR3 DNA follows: TGTGCCAGCAGCCCGATAGCGGGGGCGGACAATGAGCAGTACTTC. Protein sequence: CASSPIAGADNEQYF.

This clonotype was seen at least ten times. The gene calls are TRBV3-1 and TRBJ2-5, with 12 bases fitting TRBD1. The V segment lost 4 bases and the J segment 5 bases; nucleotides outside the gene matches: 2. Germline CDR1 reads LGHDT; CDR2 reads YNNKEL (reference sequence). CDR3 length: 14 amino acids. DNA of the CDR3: TGTGCCAGCAGCCCAGGGACAGGGGGCGAGACCCAGTACTTC. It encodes CASSPGTGGETQYF.

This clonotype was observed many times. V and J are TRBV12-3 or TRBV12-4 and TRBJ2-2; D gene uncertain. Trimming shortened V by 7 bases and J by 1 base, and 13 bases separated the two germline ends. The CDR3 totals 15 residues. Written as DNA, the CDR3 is TGTGCCAGCATCGCGGCAGTTAAGAACACCGGGGAGCTGTTTTTT. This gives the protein CASIAAVKNTGELFF.

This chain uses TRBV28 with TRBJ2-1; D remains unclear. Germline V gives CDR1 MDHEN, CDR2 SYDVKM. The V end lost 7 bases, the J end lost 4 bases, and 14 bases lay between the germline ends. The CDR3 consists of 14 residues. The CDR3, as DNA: TGTGCCAGCAATGCCCCTAGGGAATACAATGAGCAGTTCTTC. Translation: CASNAPREYNEQFF.

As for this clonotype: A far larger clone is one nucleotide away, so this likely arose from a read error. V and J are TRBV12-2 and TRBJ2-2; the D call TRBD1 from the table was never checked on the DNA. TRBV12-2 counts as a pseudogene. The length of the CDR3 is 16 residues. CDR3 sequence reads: CASGPAGAAVTGELFF. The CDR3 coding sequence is TGTGCCAGCGGCCCAGCGGGGGCCGCGGTCACCGGGGAGCTGTTTTTT.